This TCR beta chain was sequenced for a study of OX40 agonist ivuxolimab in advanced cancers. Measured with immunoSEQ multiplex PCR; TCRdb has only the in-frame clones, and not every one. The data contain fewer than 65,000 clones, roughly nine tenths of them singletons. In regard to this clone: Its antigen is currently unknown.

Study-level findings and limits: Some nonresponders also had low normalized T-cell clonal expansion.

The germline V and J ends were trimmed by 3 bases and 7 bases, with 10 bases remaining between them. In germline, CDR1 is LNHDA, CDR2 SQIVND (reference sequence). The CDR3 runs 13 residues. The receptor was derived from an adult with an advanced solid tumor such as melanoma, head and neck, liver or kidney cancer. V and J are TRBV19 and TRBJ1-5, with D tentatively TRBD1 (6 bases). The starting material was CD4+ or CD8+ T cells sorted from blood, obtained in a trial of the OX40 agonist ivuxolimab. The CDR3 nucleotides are TGTGCCAGTAGTATTCAGGGGCAACAGCCCCAGCATTTT. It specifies CASSIQGQQPQHF.